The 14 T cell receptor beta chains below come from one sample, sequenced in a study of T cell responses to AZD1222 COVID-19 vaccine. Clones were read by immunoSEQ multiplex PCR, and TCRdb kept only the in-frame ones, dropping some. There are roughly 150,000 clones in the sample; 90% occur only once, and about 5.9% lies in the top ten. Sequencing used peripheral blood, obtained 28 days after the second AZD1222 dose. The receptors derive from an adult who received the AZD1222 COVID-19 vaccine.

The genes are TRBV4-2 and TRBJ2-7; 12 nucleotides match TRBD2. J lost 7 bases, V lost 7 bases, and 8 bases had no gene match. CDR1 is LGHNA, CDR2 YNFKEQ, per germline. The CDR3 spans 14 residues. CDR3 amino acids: CASNGLAGTGEQYF. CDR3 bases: TGTGCCAGCAACGGACTAGCGGGAACAGGAGAGCAGTACTTC.

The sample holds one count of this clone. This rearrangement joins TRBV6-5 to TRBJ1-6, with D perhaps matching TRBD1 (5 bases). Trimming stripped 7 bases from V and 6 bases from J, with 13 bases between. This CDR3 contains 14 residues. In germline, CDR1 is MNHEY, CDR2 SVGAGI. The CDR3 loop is CASTRQSPNSPLHF. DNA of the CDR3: TGTGCCAGCACCAGACAGTCCCCTAATTCACCCCTCCACTTT.

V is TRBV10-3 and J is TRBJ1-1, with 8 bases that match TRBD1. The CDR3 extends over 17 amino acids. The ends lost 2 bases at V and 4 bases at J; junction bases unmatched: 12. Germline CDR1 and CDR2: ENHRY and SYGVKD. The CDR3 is CAISEGTGQGSGTEAFF. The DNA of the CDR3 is TGTGCCATCAGTGAGGGAACTGGACAGGGATCAGGCACTGAAGCTTTCTTT.

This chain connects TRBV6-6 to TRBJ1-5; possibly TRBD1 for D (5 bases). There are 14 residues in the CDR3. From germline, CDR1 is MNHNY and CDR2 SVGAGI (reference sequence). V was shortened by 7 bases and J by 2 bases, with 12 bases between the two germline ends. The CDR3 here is CASTQSGGNQPQHF. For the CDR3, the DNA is TGTGCCAGCACCCAGTCGGGGGGCAATCAGCCCCAGCATTTT.

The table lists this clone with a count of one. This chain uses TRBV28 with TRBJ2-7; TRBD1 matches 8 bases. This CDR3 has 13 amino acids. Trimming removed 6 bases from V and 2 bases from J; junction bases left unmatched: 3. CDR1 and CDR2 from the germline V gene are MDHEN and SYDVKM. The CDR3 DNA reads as TGTGCCAGCAGGCGGACAGGGACCTACGAGCAGTACTTC. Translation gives CASRRTGTYEQYF.

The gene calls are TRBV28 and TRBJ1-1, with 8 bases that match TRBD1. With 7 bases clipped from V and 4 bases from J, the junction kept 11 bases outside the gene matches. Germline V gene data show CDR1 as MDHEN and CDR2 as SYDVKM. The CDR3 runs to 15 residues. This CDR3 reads CASTRMTGAFTEAFF. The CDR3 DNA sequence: TGTGCCAGCACCCGAATGACAGGGGCATTCACTGAAGCTTTCTTT. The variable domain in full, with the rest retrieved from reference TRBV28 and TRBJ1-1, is DVKVTQSSRYLVKRTGEKVFLECVQDMDHENMFWYRQDPGLGLRLIYFSYDVKMKEKGDIPEGYSVSREKKERFSLILESASTNQTSMYLCASTRMTGAFTEAFFGQGTRLTVV.

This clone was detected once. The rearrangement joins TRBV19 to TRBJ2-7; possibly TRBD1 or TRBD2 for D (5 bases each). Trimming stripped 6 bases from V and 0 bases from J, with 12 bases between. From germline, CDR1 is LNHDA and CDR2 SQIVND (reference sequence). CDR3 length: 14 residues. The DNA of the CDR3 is TGTGCCAGTAGCACCGGGACGTACTCCTACGAGCAGTACTTC. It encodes CASSTGTYSYEQYF.

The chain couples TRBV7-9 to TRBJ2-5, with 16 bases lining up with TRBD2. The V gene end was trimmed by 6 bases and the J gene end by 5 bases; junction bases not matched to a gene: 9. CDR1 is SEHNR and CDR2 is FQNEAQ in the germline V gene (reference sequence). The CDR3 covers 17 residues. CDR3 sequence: CASSSGTSGRGRETQYF. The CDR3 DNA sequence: TGTGCCAGCAGTTCCGGGACTAGCGGGAGGGGTCGGGAGACCCAGTACTTC.

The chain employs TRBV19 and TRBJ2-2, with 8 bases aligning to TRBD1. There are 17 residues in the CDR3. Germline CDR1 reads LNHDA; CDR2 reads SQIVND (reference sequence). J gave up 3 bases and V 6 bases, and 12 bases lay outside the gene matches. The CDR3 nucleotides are TGTGCCAGTAGCAGCCGAAGACAGGGGCCGGACACCGGGGAGCTGTTTTTT. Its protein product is CASSSRRQGPDTGELFF.

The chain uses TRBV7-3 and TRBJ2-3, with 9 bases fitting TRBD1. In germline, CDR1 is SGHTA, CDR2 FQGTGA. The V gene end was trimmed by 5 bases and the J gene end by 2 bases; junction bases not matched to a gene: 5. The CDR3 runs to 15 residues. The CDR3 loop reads CASSPGTGPTDTQYF. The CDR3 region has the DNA TGTGCCAGCAGCCCGGGGACAGGGCCCACAGATACGCAGTATTTT.

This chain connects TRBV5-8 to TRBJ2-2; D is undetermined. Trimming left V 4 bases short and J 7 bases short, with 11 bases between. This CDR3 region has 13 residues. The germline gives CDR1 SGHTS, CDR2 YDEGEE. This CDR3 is CASSLQMVGELFF. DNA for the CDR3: TGTGCCAGCAGCCTCCAAATGGTCGGGGAGCTGTTTTTT.

CDR3 coding DNA: TGTGCCAGCAGCTATATGGACAGGGGGCGCTTCGGCTACACCTTC. It translates to CASSYMDRGRFGYTF. The chain combines TRBV7-2 with TRBJ1-2, with 11 positions matching TRBD1. The length of the CDR3 is 15 residues. The V gene's germline CDR1 is SGHTA and CDR2 FQGNSA. The ends lost 4 bases at V and 8 bases at J; junction bases unmatched: 9.

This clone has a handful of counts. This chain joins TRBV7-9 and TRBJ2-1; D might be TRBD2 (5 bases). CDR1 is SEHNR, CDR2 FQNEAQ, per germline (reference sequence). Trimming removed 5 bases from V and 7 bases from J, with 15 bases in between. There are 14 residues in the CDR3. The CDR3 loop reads CASSPLLAWNEQFF. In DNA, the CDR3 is TGTGCCAGCAGCCCCCTCCTAGCTTGGAATGAGCAGTTCTTC.

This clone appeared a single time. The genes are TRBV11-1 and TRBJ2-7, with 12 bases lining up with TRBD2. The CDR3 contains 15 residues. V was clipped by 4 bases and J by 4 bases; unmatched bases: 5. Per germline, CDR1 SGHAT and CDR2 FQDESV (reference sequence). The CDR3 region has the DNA TGTGCCAGCAGCTCTAGCGGGAGGGCCATATACGAGCAGTACTTC. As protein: CASSSSGRAIYEQYF.